This T cell receptor (beta chain) was captured by sequencing in a study of T-cell reconstitution after alpha-beta-depleted transplantation in children. Losses at the gene ends were 8 bases for V and 8 bases for J; bases not matched to a gene: 11. This CDR3 has 14 residues. Unique molecular identifiers were used to barcode this TCRbeta library. TCRdb re-analysed the PCR reads in MiXCR, keeping a single row per CDR3 protein. Altogether approximately 110,000 distinct CDR3 sequences are present, 20% to 25% being singletons, with the ten largest covering 10%. On this clonotype itself: Its specificity is not known.

The study, taken as a whole, reports: By about two months after transplant, alpha-beta T cells reportedly arose from several hundred graft clones that had expanded. Some patients owed their high day-60 TCRbeta diversity to surviving recipient T cells and thymic progenitors. A year had passed since transplant, and T-cell counts and diversity by then came mostly from newly produced T cells.

The clonotype originates from a male patient aged 2-15 years who had a stem cell transplant for chronic granulomatous disease, so the T cells may come from the graft donor. Sequences were derived from PBMCs, mostly from graft donor cells, sampled 180 days after TCRalphabeta/CD19-depleted stem cell transplant. The genes are TRBV12-3 or TRBV12-4 and TRBJ2-1; 8 nucleotides line up with TRBD1. The CDR3 bases are TGTGCCAGCTCTGTCGGCACAGGGGGGTATGAGCAGTTCTTC. This gives the protein CASSVGTGGYEQFF.